This TCR beta chain was captured in a study of blood T cell repertoires in COVID-19. Authors' data handling: Estimation of nucleated cell counts relied on the amplification of reference gene primers. The table came from immunoSEQ multiplex PCR; TCRdb's copy has only in-frame clones and leaves some out. V, J and clone size reflect that table, while D and trimming were determined from the DNA. The sample holds roughly 200,000 clones, 86% seen once. The V and J ends lost 4 bases and 3 bases, in that order; junction bases with no gene match: 9. Germline CDR1 and CDR2: SGDLS and YYNGEE. The CDR3 runs to 16 residues.

The rearrangement joins TRBV9 to TRBJ2-3; 9 bases are a match to TRBD1. Specimen: PBMCs or T cells enriched from blood (not recorded which). The sequence came from a middle-aged man with acute COVID-19. CDR3 sequence: CASSSYGQGRTDTQYF. The CDR3 region has the DNA TGTGCCAGCAGCTCCTATGGACAGGGGAGGACAGATACGCAGTATTTT.